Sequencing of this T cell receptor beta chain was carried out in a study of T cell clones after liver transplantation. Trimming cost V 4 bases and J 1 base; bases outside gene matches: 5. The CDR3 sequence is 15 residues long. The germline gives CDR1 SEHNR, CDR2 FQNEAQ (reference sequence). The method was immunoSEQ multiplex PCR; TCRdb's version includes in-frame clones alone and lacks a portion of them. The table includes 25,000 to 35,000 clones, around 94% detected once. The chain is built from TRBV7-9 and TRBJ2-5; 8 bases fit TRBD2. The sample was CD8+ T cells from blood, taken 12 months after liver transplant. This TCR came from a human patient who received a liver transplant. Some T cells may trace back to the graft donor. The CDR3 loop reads CASSSEREIQETQYF. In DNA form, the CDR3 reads TGTGCCAGCAGCTCTGAGCGGGAGATCCAAGAGACCCAGTACTTC.